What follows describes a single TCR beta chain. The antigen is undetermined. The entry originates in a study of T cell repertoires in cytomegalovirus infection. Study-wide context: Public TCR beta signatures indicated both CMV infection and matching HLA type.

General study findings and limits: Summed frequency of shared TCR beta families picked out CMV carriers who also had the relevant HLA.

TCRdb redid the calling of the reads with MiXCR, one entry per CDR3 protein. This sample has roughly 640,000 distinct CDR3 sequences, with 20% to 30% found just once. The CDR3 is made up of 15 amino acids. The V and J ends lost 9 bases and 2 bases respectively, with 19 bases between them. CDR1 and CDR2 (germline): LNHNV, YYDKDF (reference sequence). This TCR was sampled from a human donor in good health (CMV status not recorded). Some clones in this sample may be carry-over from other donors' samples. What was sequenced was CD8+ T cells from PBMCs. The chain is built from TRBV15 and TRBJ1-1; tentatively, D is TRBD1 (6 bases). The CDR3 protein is CATRGGRGVNTEAFF. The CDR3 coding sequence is TGTGCCACTCGGGGGGGCAGGGGTGTTAACACTGAAGCTTTCTTT.